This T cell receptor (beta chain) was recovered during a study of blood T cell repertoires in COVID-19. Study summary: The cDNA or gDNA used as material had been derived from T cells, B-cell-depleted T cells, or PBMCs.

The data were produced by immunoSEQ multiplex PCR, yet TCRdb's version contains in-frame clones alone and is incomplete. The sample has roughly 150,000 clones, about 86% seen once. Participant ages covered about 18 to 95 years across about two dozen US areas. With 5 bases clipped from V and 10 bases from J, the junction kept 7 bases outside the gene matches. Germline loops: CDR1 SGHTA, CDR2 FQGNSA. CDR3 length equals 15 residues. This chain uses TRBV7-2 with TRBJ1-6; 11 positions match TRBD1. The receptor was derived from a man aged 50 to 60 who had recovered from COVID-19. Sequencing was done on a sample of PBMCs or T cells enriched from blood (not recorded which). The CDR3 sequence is CASSRGTGGKSPLHF. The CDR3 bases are TGTGCCAGCAGCCGGGGGACAGGGGGAAAATCACCCCTCCACTTT.